This TCR beta chain was sequenced during a study of cytomegalovirus exposure and HLA in healthy donors. General study results and limits: A missense variant in DCLRE1C was later tied to TCR beta V- and J-gene trimming. What a later analysis reportedly showed was that an Asian-associated ancestry cluster had fewer N-insertions than the roughly 670-donor mean. Altogether, some 160 TCR beta chains were recorded as cytomegalovirus-associated.

The PCR made use of 60 Vbeta and 13 Jbeta primers. Sequencing used immunoSEQ multiplex PCR; TCRdb keeps in-frame clones, though not all of them. The sample has approximately 150,000 clones; roughly three quarters are singletons. This clone appeared a few times. Its antigen remains unknown. The sequence was obtained from a male donor in good health and CMV-seronegative. The sequencing input was PBMCs.

CDR3 sequence: CSVDGWPSGYTDTQYF. The DNA of the CDR3 is TGCAGCGTTGATGGGTGGCCTAGCGGGTACACAGATACGCAGTATTTT. This sequence joins TRBV29-1 and TRBJ2-3, with 8 bases that match TRBD2. The CDR3 totals 16 residues. The V and J ends lost 3 bases and 2 bases, in that order; junction bases with no gene match: 10. Germline values: CDR1 SQVTM, CDR2 ANQGSEA.